This TCR beta chain was profiled in a study of blood T cell repertoires in COVID-19. Original handling: Amplification with reference gene primers provided the estimates of nucleated cell counts. Clones were read by immunoSEQ multiplex PCR, and TCRdb kept only the in-frame ones, dropping some. V, J and clone size are those of that table, while D and trimming were read from the DNA. The sample shows about 390,000 clones, about 87% of them seen only once. After removal of 0 bases from V and 4 bases from J, the junction contained 4 bases not matched to a gene. Germline CDR1 and CDR2: MNHEY and SVGAGI. The CDR3 runs to 16 residues. Followed longitudinally, the Seattle patients had been enrolled during active infection.

This chain uses TRBV6-5 with TRBJ1-2; 11 bases are shared with TRBD1. This clonotype was sampled from a woman aged 55-70 years with COVID-19, enrolled during active disease. Sequenced: peripheral blood. The CDR3 reads CASSYSGGTGGYGYTF. As DNA, the CDR3 is TGTGCCAGCAGTTACTCCGGAGGGACAGGGGGCTATGGCTACACCTTC.